This entry lists 7 T cell receptor beta chains sequenced from one sample in a study of shared clonotypes between healthy human individuals. The assay was immunoSEQ multiplex PCR, and TCRdb's table has in-frame clones only and misses some. The sample has over a million clones, approximately 80% seen once; the top ten hold roughly 0.55%. The source material was memory CD4+ T cells from PBMCs. Subset described: CD45RA-negative fraction. These TCRs come from a man younger than 35 in good health. Some clones in this sample may be carry-over from other donors' samples.

The V gene is TRBV6-5, the J gene TRBJ2-7, with 7 bases lining up with TRBD2. CDR1 and CDR2 (germline): MNHEY, SVGAGI. J gave up 3 bases and V 2 bases, and 4 bases lay outside the gene matches. The CDR3 sequence is 14 residues long. CDR3 sequence (DNA): TGTGCCAGCAGTTACCATGGGGGGGACTACGAGCAGTACTTC. Translating it yields CASSYHGGDYEQYF.

This chain uses TRBV10-3 with TRBJ2-7; D perhaps matches TRBD1 (6 bases). Germline V lookup: CDR1 ENHRY, CDR2 SYGVKD. The CDR3 length is 15 residues. The V gene lost 3 bases and the J gene lost 1 base, with 13 bases spanning the gap. This CDR3 is CAISEGETGSYEQYF. CDR3 DNA: TGTGCCATCAGTGAAGGGGAGACAGGATCCTACGAGCAGTACTTC.

The chain employs TRBV7-9 and TRBJ2-7; no firm D call. The germline V gene has CDR1 SEHNR and CDR2 FQNEAQ (reference sequence). This CDR3 has 14 residues. Trimming pared 2 bases from V and 3 bases from J, leaving 11 bases between. CDR3 protein: CASSLFPTYYEQYF. CDR3 coding DNA: TGTGCCAGCAGCTTATTCCCCACCTACTACGAGCAGTACTTC.

This clone was counted at least ten times. The chain has TRBV28 and TRBJ1-4, with 7 bases fitting TRBD1. The CDR3 extends over 15 amino acids. J was trimmed by 1 base and V by 5 bases; bases with no gene match: 4. The germline V gene encodes CDR1 MDHEN and CDR2 SYDVKM. Here the CDR3 DNA reads TGTGCCAGCAGTGAAAACAGGGGAACTAATGAAAAACTGTTTTTT. Translating it yields CASSENRGTNEKLFF.

The CDR3 sequence is CASSGGGVNYGYTF. CDR3 coding DNA: TGTGCCAGCAGTGGTGGGGGGGTTAACTATGGCTACACCTTC. V gene TRBV2 combines with J gene TRBJ1-2; perhaps TRBD1 as D (5 bases). The germline gives CDR1 SNHLY, CDR2 FYNNEI. CDR3 size: 14 residues. Deletions cut 4 bases from V and 1 base from J, with 10 bases between.

CDR3 bases: TGTGCCAGCAGCGTATCGTCAGAATGGGTGGCCTATGGCTACACCTTC. Translation: CASSVSSEWVAYGYTF. V usage is TRBV9 and J usage is TRBJ1-2; D remains unclear. Trimming removed 1 base at V and 4 bases at J, with 17 bases between. The germline gives CDR1 SGDLS, CDR2 YYNGEE. The CDR3 covers 16 residues.

V usage is TRBV2 and J usage is TRBJ1-2; 12 bases fit TRBD1. J lost 2 bases, V lost 6 bases, and 7 bases had no gene match. Germline CDR1 SNHLY, CDR2 FYNNEI. This CDR3 spans 16 amino acids. CDR3 amino acids: CASRARDRGRNYGYTF. The CDR3 DNA is TGTGCCAGCAGGGCTCGGGACAGGGGGCGAAACTATGGCTACACCTTC. The entire variable domain, with the rest obtained from reference TRBV2 and TRBJ1-2, is as follows: EPEVTQTPSHQVTQMGQEVILRCVPISNHLYFYWYRQILGQKVEFLVSFYNNEISEKSEIFDDQFSVERPDGSNFTLKIRSTKLEDSAMYFCASRARDRGRNYGYTFGSGTRLTVV.